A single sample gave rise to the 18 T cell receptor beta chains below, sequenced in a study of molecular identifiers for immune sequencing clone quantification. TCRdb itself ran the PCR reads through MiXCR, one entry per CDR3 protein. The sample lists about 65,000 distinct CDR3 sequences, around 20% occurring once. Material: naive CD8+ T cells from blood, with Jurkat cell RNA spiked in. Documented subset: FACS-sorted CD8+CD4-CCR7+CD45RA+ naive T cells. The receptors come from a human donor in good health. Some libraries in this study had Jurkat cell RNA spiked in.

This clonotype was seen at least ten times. CDR3: CASSLVGDTQYF. The CDR3 nucleotides read TGTGCCAGCAGCTTAGTGGGGGATACGCAGTATTTT. This chain joins TRBV7-9 and TRBJ2-3; D not certain. CDR1 and CDR2 (germline): SEHNR, FQNEAQ (reference sequence). The CDR3 totals 12 residues. Trimming stripped 1 base from V and 6 bases from J, with 5 bases between. Full variable domain (remainder filled in from reference TRBV7-9 and TRBJ2-3): DTGVSQNPRHKITKRGQNVTFRCDPISEHNRLYWYRQTLGQGPEFLTYFQNEAQLEKSRLLSDRFSAERPKGSFSTLEIQRTEQGDSAMYLCASSLVGDTQYFGPGTRLTVL.

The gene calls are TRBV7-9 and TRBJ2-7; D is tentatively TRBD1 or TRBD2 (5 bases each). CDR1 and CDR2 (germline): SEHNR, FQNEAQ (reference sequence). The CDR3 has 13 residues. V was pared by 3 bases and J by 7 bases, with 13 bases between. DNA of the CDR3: TGTGCCAGCAGCTTCCTCTGGGACGGGGAGCAGTACTTC. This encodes CASSFLWDGEQYF.

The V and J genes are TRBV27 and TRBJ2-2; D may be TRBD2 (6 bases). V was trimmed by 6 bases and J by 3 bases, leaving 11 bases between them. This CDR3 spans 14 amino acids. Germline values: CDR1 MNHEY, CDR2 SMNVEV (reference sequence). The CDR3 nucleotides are TGTGCCAGCAGGTTCGGGGGTGACACCGGGGAGCTGTTTTTT. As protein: CASRFGGDTGELFF.

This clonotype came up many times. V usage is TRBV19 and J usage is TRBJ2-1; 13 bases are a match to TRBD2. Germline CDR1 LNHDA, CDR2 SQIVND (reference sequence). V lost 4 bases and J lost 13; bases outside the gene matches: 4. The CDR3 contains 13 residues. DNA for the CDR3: TGTGCCAGTAGTACAGGACTAGCGGGAGCTCAGTTCTTC. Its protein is CASSTGLAGAQFF.

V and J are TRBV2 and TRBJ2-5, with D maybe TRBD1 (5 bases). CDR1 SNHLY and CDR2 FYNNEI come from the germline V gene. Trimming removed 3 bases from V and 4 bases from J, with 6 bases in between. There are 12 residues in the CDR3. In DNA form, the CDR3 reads TGTGCCAGCAGTGAGGGGCGAGAGACCCAGTACTTC. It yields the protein CASSEGRETQYF. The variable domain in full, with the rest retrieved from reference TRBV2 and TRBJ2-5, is EPEVTQTPSHQVTQMGQEVILRCVPISNHLYFYWYRQILGQKVEFLVSFYNNEISEKSEIFDDQFSVERPDGSNFTLKIRSTKLEDSAMYFCASSEGRETQYFGPGTRLLVL.

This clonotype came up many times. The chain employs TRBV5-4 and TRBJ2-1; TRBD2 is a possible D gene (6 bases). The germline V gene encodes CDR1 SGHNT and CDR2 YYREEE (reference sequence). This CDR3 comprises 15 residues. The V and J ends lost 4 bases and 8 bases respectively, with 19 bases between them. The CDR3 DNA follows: TGTGCCAGCAGCCTTGCGGGACCCCCGGCCGATGAGCAGTTCTTC. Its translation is CASSLAGPPADEQFF.

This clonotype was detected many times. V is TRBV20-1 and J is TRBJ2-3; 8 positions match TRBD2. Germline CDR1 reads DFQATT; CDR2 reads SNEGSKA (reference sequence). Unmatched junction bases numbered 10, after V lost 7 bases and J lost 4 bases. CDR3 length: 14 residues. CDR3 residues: CSDGVAGMSDTQYF. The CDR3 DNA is TGCAGTGATGGTGTAGCGGGAATGTCAGATACGCAGTATTTT.

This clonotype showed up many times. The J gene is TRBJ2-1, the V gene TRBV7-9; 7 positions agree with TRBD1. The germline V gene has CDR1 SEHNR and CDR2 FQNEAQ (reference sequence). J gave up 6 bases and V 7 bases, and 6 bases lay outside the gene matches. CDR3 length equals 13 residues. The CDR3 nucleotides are TGTGCCAGCACCGAGACAGGGTCCAATGAGCAGTTCTTC. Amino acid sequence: CASTETGSNEQFF.

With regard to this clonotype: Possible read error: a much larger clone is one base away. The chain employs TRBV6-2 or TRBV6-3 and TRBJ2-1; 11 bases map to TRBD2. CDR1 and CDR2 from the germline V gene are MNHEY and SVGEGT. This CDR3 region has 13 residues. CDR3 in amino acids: CVSSLAGGNEQFF. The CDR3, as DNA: TGTGTCAGCAGTCTAGCGGGAGGTAATGAGCAGTTCTTC.

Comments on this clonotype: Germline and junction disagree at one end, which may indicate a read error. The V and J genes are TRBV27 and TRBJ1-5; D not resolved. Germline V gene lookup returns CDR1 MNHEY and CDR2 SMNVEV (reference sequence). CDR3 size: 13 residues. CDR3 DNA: TGTGCCAGCAGTCCCCTGGGTACTCAGCCCCAGAATTTT. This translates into CASSPLGTQPQNF.

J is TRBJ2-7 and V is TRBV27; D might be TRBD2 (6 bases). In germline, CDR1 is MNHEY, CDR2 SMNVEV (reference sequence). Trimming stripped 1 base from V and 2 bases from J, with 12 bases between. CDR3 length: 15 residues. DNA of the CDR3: TGTGCCAGCAGTTTATACGCGGGGCGAGCCTACGAGCAGTACTTC. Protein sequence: CASSLYAGRAYEQYF.

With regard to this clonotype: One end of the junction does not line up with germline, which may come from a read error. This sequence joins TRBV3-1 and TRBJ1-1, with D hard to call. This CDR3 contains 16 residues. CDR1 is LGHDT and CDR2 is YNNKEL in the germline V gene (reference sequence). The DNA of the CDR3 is TGTGCCGGCAGCCAAGCCTTCATCACCCTGGACACTGAAGCTTTCTTT. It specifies CAGSQAFITLDTEAFF.

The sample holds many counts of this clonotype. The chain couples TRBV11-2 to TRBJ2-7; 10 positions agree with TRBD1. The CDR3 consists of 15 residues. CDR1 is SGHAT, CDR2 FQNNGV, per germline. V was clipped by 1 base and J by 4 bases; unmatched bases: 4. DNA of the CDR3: TGTGCCAGCAGCTTAGGGGGACAGGGGTCGTACGAGCAGTACTTC. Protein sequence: CASSLGGQGSYEQYF.

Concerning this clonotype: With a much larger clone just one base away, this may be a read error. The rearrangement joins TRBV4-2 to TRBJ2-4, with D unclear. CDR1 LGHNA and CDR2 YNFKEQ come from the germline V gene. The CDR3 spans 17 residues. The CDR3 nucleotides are TGTGCCAGCGGGCTTGAATTGGGCGTCCTAGTCAAAGACATTCAGTACTTC. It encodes CASGLELGVLVKDIQYF.

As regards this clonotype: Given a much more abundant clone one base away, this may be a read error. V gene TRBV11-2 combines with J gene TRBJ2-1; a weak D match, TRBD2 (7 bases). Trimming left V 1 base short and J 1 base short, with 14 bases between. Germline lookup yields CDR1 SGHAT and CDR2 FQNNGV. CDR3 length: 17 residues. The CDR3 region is CASSLVRGGWSYNEQFF. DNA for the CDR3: TGTGCCAGCAGCTTAGTCAGGGGAGGGTGGTCCTACAATGAGCAGTTCTTC.

The DNA of the CDR3 is TGCGCCAGCAGCCAAGATGCAGGACAGGGGCTTCGGGCACCCCTCCACTTT. It encodes CASSQDAGQGLRAPLHF. The chain uses TRBV4-1 and TRBJ1-6; 9 nucleotides agree with TRBD1. From germline, CDR1 is MGHRA and CDR2 YSYEKL. The junction had 11 bases not matched to a gene; V was cut back by 0 bases and J by 11 bases. The CDR3 has 17 amino acids.

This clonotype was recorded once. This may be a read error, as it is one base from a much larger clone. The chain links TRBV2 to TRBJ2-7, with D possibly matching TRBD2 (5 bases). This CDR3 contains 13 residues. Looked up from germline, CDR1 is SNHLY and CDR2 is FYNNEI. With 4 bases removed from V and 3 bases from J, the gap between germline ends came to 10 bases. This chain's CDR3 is CASSAGRGYEQYF. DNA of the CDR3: TGTGCCAGCAGTGCCGGACGGGGCTACGAGCAGTACTTC.

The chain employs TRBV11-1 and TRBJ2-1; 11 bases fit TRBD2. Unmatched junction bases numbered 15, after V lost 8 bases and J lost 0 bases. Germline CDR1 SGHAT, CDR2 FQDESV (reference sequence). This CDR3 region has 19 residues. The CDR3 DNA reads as TGTGCCAGCTCCGGATCTAGCGGGAGGCTCCCTCGCTCCTACAATGAGCAGTTCTTC. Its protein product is CASSGSSGRLPRSYNEQFF.